This T cell receptor beta chain was obtained from a study of blood T cells in healthy people across ages. This clonotype has a handful of counts. Then a second PCR, running roughly 7 to 11 cycles, was carried out with a sample-barcoded 5' primer and a J-beta primer mix. TCRdb called the 5' RACE reads again in MiXCR, with one record for every CDR3 protein. The table lists 1,500,000 or so distinct CDR3 sequences, 55% to 75% of them singletons, with approximately 7% in the top ten. The origin of this receptor is a man younger than 35 in good health. The source material was blood.

The CDR3 DNA sequence: TGCAGCGTTGAGGGACAGGGAAACTACGAGCAGTACTTC. This gives the protein CSVEGQGNYEQYF. The V and J genes are TRBV29-1 and TRBJ2-7; TRBD1 matches 9 bases. With V trimmed by 3 bases and J by 3 bases, 3 bases remained unmatched. CDR3 length equals 13 residues. The V gene's germline CDR1 is SQVTM and CDR2 ANQGSEA.